A selection of T cell receptor beta chains follows, all from one sample in a study of T-cell memory formation after mild COVID-19. One entry per CDR3 protein results from TCRdb running MiXCR on the 5' RACE reads. The sample contains 250,000 to 350,000 distinct CDR3 sequences, under 20% of which appear only once. The sample taken for sequencing was PBMCs or a T cell subset sorted from them (not recorded which). These receptors originate from a young man who had mild COVID-19 (a few samples of this study predate the infection). Cell type and time point are not known. Both conserved end residues are trimmed from each CDR3.

V: TRBV2
J: TRBJ2-2
CDR3: ATGPSGTGELF

V: TRBV7-8
J: TRBJ2-7
CDR3: ASSLFLASSYEQY

V: TRBV5-1
J: TRBJ2-3
CDR3: ASSRTSLSGYTDTQY

V: TRBV5-1
J: TRBJ1-2
CDR3: ASSGDMEGGYT

V: TRBV30
J: TRBJ2-5
CDR3: AWSIGLAGEETQY

V: TRBV18
J: TRBJ2-5
CDR3: ASSPSGQGAATQY

V: TRBV7-2
J: TRBJ1-2
CDR3: ASSSIAGTGGTGYT

V: TRBV7-9
J: TRBJ2-5
CDR3: ASSLSPGLAGGQEETQY

V: TRBV4-1
J: TRBJ2-1
CDR3: ASSQASGVFEQF

V: TRBV3-1
J: TRBJ2-4
CDR3: ASSLFRGDIQY

V: TRBV4-1
J: TRBJ2-7
CDR3: ASSQLDRGLREQY

V: TRBV20-1
J: TRBJ2-1
CDR3: SARRTSGKTEQF

V: TRBV12-3/TRBV12-4
J: TRBJ2-2
CDR3: ASSLRWQISPTGELF

V: TRBV12-3/TRBV12-4
J: TRBJ2-1
CDR3: ASSSSTGSGTLGDEQF

V: TRBV20-1
J: TRBJ2-5
CDR3: SAGKLAEYFQETQY

V: TRBV6-5
J: TRBJ1-2
CDR3: ASSYSIGGTGYT

V: TRBV12-3/TRBV12-4
J: TRBJ2-4
CDR3: ASREVDIQY

V: TRBV7-2
J: TRBJ2-3
CDR3: ASSLVRVSTDTQY

V: TRBV12-3/TRBV12-4
J: TRBJ2-1
CDR3: ASSLVLRSKDEQF

V: TRBV7-2
J: TRBJ2-7
CDR3: ASSLAGLKSE

V: TRBV5-4
J: TRBJ2-7
CDR3: ASSDGGWRPYEQY

V: TRBV6-1
J: TRBJ1-4
CDR3: ASSDSRGVKEKLF